At least ten counts were recorded for the clone carrying this T cell receptor (beta chain). The target antigen is unknown. This sample is part of a study of T cells in Graves' hyperthyroidism and ophthalmopathy. Whole-study results and caveats: Ophthalmopathy and stable hyperthyroidism were separated by a 13 V-J model. Expanded thyroid clonotypes (above 0.001) were mostly also found in blood.

Authors of the study amplified TCR beta CDR3 regions from RNA transcripts. First-round RT-PCR with HTBI primers amplified the TCR CDR3 region. Via MiXCR, TCRdb re-called the multiplex PCR reads, giving one row per CDR3 protein. The sample has 350,000 or so distinct CDR3 sequences; 15% to 20% are singletons. The V end lost 7 bases, the J end lost 4 bases, and 16 bases lay between the germline ends. The CDR3 has 14 residues. This receptor was taken from a woman aged 40 to 49 with Graves' ophthalmopathy. This chain connects TRBV12-3 or TRBV12-4 to TRBJ1-2; D gene ambiguous. Sequenced: blood. The CDR3 loop reads CASTQKVGGYGYTF. The CDR3 DNA reads TGTGCCAGCACCCAAAAGGTGGGAGGCTATGGCTACACCTTC.